A single T cell receptor (beta chain) is shown here with its context. Its antigen is unidentified. This record belongs to a study of T-cell memory formation after mild COVID-19. The CDR3 spans 14 residues. The ends lost 5 bases at V and 9 bases at J; junction bases unmatched: 12. Germline values: CDR1 SEHNR, CDR2 FQNEAQ (reference sequence). Constant-segment primers were used for 5'RACE, and the resulting TCR alpha and TCR beta cDNA libraries carried sample barcodes and UMIs. TCRdb re-called the 5' RACE reads with MiXCR, one entry per CDR3 protein. The data show some 190,000 distinct CDR3 sequences, with more than 15% seen just once and under 2.5% held by the top ten. Findings of the study overall: Contracting CD4+ clones sat mainly in CM and EM; CD8+ in EMRA. Memory cells collected pre-infection included some clones that later responded, suggesting cross-reactive memory joined.

What was sequenced was PBMCs or a T cell subset sorted from them (not recorded which). This TCR was sampled from an adult woman who had mild COVID-19 (a few samples of this study predate the infection). Cell type and time point are not known. The V call is TRBV7-9, the J call TRBJ2-7; 8 bases match TRBD1. The CDR3 is CASSRGQGGDVQYF. CDR3 DNA sequence: TGTGCCAGCAGCCGAGGACAGGGTGGTGATGTGCAGTACTTC.